This T cell receptor (beta chain) was obtained from a study of blood T cell repertoires in COVID-19. Generated by immunoSEQ multiplex PCR, the TCRdb table keeps only in-frame clones and is missing some. The table records roughly 230,000 clones, about 80% of them present only once. J lost 4 bases, V lost 5 bases, and 2 bases had no gene match. The CDR3 spans 14 residues. Germline V gives CDR1 SGHTA, CDR2 FQGNSA. Individuals aged roughly 18 to 100 years were recruited from 24 US areas. The sequenced sample consisted of PBMCs or T cells enriched from blood (not recorded which). This chain joins TRBV7-2 and TRBJ1-5; 10 nucleotides line up with TRBD1. This receptor was identified in a man aged 45-65 years who had recovered from COVID-19. The CDR3 protein is CASSLDRGNQPQHF. The CDR3 nucleotides read TGTGCCAGCAGCCTGGACAGGGGGAATCAGCCCCAGCATTTT.